The 7 T cell receptor delta chains reported below all come from one sample, sequenced in a study of gamma-delta chains in newborns, infants, children. TCRdb reprocessed the reads using CATT. This repertoire shows around 4,900 delta-chain clones, approximately 18% found once; its top ten account for about 5%. Material for sequencing was blood. Source of these receptors: a child who was a newborn, infant or young child, either healthy, febrile or measles-vaccinated (not recorded which).

This clone was observed a handful of times. A single base separates this from a much larger clone, so it may be a read error. This chain connects TRDV1 to TRDJ2, with TRDD3 matching 10 bases. TCRdb lists no J gene, so it was determined here by aligning the DNA to germline. This CDR3 contains 17 residues. In germline, CDR1 is TSWWSYY, CDR2 QGS. The CDR3 here is CALGERRYVGDTAKLFF. DNA of the CDR3: TGTGCTCTTGGGGAACGAAGGTACGTGGGGGATACAGCAAAACTCTTCTTT.

Turning to this clone: Other DNA sequences within the sample encode an identical CDR3. The rearrangement links TRDV2 to TRDJ1; D may be TRDD3 (6 bases). V was cut by 0 bases and J by 4 bases, with 23 bases left in between. The germline V gene has CDR1 GEAIGNYY and CDR2 EKD. The CDR3 is 18 amino acids. The CDR3 here is CACDTLLGDTLRGDKLIF. The CDR3 DNA follows: TGTGCCTGTGACACCTTACTGGGAGATACGCTAAGGGGCGATAAACTCATCTTT.

A word on this clone: Since a far larger clone is one base different, this is likely a read error. The chain is built from TRDV2 and TRDJ1; 7 bases map to TRDD3. Germline matching of the DNA provided the J gene here, since TCRdb leaves it blank. Germline V gene lookup returns CDR1 GEAIGNYY and CDR2 EKD. This CDR3 has 17 amino acids. In DNA form, the CDR3 reads TGTGCCGGTGACACCGTACTGGGGCCCGACTTCACCGATAAACTCATCTTT. Protein: CAGDTVLGPDFTDKLIF.

This clone was counted a few times. This chain links TRDV1 with TRDJ1, with D possibly being TRDD3 (6 bases). The CDR3 has 18 amino acids. Trimming pared 0 bases from V and 0 bases from J, leaving 17 bases between. Germline values: CDR1 TSWWSYY, CDR2 QGS. This CDR3 reads CALGELPRLRDNTDKLIF. The CDR3 nucleotides read TGTGCTCTTGGGGAACTTCCCCGGCTGAGGGATAACACCGATAAACTCATCTTT.

The chain uses TRDV2 and TRDJ1, with 13 bases matching TRDD3. In the absence of a J gene in TCRdb, the DNA was matched to germline to assign it here. The CDR3 contains 20 residues. V was pared by 0 bases and J by 0 bases, with 12 bases of the junction left unmatched. From germline, CDR1 is GEAIGNYY and CDR2 EKD. The CDR3 is CACDTRNWGIRAKDTDKLIF. CDR3 nucleotide sequence: TGTGCCTGTGACACCCGCAACTGGGGGATACGCGCCAAAGACACCGATAAACTCATCTTT.

This sequence joins TRDV2 and TRDJ3; 11 nucleotides match TRDD3. The germline V gene encodes CDR1 GEAIGNYY and CDR2 EKD. Germline trimming cut 0 bases from V and 1 base from J; bases unmatched to any gene: 13. CDR3 length equals 22 residues. CDR3 protein: CACDTVPVWGIQGSWDTRQMFF. In DNA form, the CDR3 reads TGTGCCTGTGACACCGTCCCTGTCTGGGGGATACAGGGTTCCTGGGACACCCGACAGATGTTTTTC.

This clone was observed once. Being one base from a much bigger clone, this may be a read error. The chain employs TRDV2 and TRDJ3, with 11 bases lining up with TRDD3. No J gene was available from TCRdb, and it was assigned here by a germline match of the DNA. Germline assignment: CDR1 GEAIGNYY and CDR2 EKD. This CDR3 has 21 amino acids. DNA of the CDR3: TGTGCCTGTGACACCGTGGCCCTGGGGGATACTGTTTCCTGGGACACCCGAAAGATGTTTTTC. The encoded protein is CACDTVALGDTVSWDTRKMFF.